This T cell receptor beta chain appears in the sequencing data of a study of post-analysis software for immune sequencing data. Study-wide background: The courses of disease that were included comprised relapsing-remitting, secondary progressive and progressive-relapsing multiple sclerosis.

Study outcomes and limitations: The study found significantly lower normalized Chao1 diversity in multiple sclerosis patients than in controls. Samples from one preparation batch, clustered by F measure, grouped strongly together. In patients, TRBV5-6, TRBV5-1 and TRBV20-1 belonged to five TRBV segments found more frequently than in controls.

With regard to this clonotype: Its specificity is not known.

Unique molecular identifiers were built into the TCR beta cDNA libraries. When about 0.9 to 10 million T cells were used, they gave some 520,000 cDNA molecules. TCRdb re-called the PCR reads with MiXCR, one entry per CDR3 protein. Here the sample spans 820,000 or so distinct CDR3 sequences, about 53% being singletons. The germline V gene encodes CDR1 SGHRS and CDR2 YFSETQ. V lost 0 bases and J lost 2, with 17 bases in between. This CDR3 spans 17 amino acids. This receptor was obtained from a girl aged 10 to 17 with multiple sclerosis. The sequencing sample was made of blood. The V and J genes are TRBV5-1 and TRBJ1-2; no firm D call. The CDR3 protein is CASSLGTDGRVNYGYTF. CDR3 nucleotide sequence: TGCGCCAGCAGCTTGGGGACGGATGGACGGGTAAACTATGGCTACACCTTC.